The present TCR beta chain was sequenced within a study of CD8 T cells in ankylosing spondylitis. The authors made TCR beta libraries by quantitative 5'-RACE with molecular barcodes. TCRdb recomputed calls from the 5' RACE reads with MiXCR, one row per CDR3 protein. The table lists about 42,000 distinct CDR3 sequences, 2.7% of them singletons. V was pared by 3 bases and J by 2 bases, with 1 base of the junction left unmatched. Germline V CDR1 and CDR2: SGDLS, YYNGEE. The CDR3 totals 14 residues. This clonotype showed up just a few times. Its specificity is unknown. Study outcomes and limitations: A motif in TCR beta, a set of under ten highly homologous variants, appeared characteristic of ankylosing spondylitis blood. With a CD8+ phenotype, disease-linked clones were relatively rare in peripheral blood. Matched synovial fluid from ankylosing spondylitis patients was reported to be enriched for disease-linked clones.

Sequencing input: blood, either unsorted or a sorted T cell fraction (not recorded which). The V and J genes are TRBV9 and TRBJ2-7, with 11 bases lining up with TRBD2. The sequence was obtained from a male donor with ankylosing spondylitis or in good health (not recorded which). CDR3 residues: CASSASGRTYEQYF. Here the CDR3 DNA reads TGTGCCAGCAGCGCTAGCGGGAGGACCTACGAGCAGTACTTC.